What follows are 20 T cell receptor beta chains derived from one specimen sequenced in a study of cytomegalovirus exposure and HLA in healthy donors. The primer mix had 60 Vbeta and 13 Jbeta primers. TCRdb's table, derived via immunoSEQ multiplex PCR, lists solely in-frame clones and lacks some. The data hold 65,000 to 85,000 clones, with about three quarters observed a single time. The material sequenced was PBMCs. These receptors were obtained from a man aged 50-60 years in good health and CMV-seropositive.

The J gene is TRBJ2-1, the V gene TRBV7-8; 8 nucleotides align to TRBD2. Unmatched junction bases numbered 3, after V lost 5 bases and J lost 3 bases. This CDR3 contains 14 residues. In germline, CDR1 is SGHVS, CDR2 FQNEAQ. The CDR3 bases are TGTGCCAGCAGCCGGACTAGCTTCTACAATGAGCAGTTCTTC. It yields the protein CASSRTSFYNEQFF.

This chain joins TRBV19 and TRBJ2-5, with 9 bases lining up with TRBD2. This CDR3 region has 15 residues. Germline CDR1 is LNHDA and CDR2 is SQIVND (reference sequence). V was pared by 9 bases and J by 2 bases, with 10 bases of the junction left unmatched. The DNA for the CDR3 is TGTGCCAGCTTAGGGTTTGCGGGAGGGCAAGAGACCCAGTACTTC. This translates into CASLGFAGGQETQYF.

This clone has only a few counts. V and J are TRBV7-2 and TRBJ1-6; D perhaps matches TRBD1 (6 bases). Trimming left V 2 bases short and J 4 bases short, with 15 bases between. Germline CDR1 reads SGHTA; CDR2 reads FQGNSA. This CDR3 is 17 amino acids long. CDR3: CASSLNPGQTYNSPLHF. DNA for the CDR3: TGTGCCAGCAGCTTAAACCCTGGACAGACGTATAATTCACCCCTCCACTTT. Drawing the rest from reference TRBV7-2 and TRBJ1-6, the complete variable domain is GAGVSQSPSNKVTEKGKDVELRCDPISGHTALYWYRQSLGQGLEFLIYFQGNSAPDKSGLPSDRFSAERTGGSVSTLTIQRTQQEDSAVYLCASSLNPGQTYNSPLHFGNGTRLTVT.

This chain uses TRBV7-6 with TRBJ2-7, with D unresolved. This CDR3 has 12 amino acids. The germline V and J ends were trimmed by 1 base and 6 bases, with 7 bases remaining between them. The germline CDR1 and CDR2 sequences are SGHVS and FNYEAQ. In DNA form, the CDR3 reads TGTGCCAGCAGCTTAGGTTGGCCCGAGCAGTACTTC. This translates into CASSLGWPEQYF.

The chain links TRBV27 to TRBJ1-5; D not resolved. V lost 3 bases and J lost 4, with 10 bases in between. Germline CDR1 reads MNHEY; CDR2 reads SMNVEV (reference sequence). The CDR3 runs 14 residues. The CDR3 reads CASSFNRYNQPQHF. The CDR3 coding sequence is TGTGCCAGCAGTTTCAACAGATATAATCAGCCCCAGCATTTT.

Notes on this clone: One end of the junction is discordant with germline, which a read error may explain. The rearrangement links TRBV10-1 to TRBJ2-3; D may be TRBD2 (6 bases). The CDR3 is 11 residues long. Germline V gene lookup returns CDR1 WNHNN and CDR2 SYGVQD (reference sequence). CDR3 sequence: CASSRESREHF. The CDR3 DNA follows: TGCGCCAGCTCGAGGGAGAGCCGGGAGCATTTT.

This chain links TRBV10-1 with TRBJ2-3; 8 bases match TRBD2. The ends lost 11 bases at V and 2 bases at J; junction bases unmatched: 18. The germline CDR1 and CDR2 sequences are WNHNN and SYGVQD (reference sequence). This CDR3 contains 17 residues. CDR3 sequence reads: CAAMCWRGARVTDTQYF. CDR3 in DNA: TGCGCCGCCATGTGTTGGCGGGGGGCTCGGGTCACAGATACGCAGTATTTT.

The rearrangement uses TRBV9 and TRBJ1-5, with D possibly being TRBD1 (6 bases). Trimming stripped 5 bases from V and 0 bases from J, with 9 bases between. Germline V lookup: CDR1 SGDLS, CDR2 YYNGEE. The CDR3 is made up of 14 amino acids. CDR3 DNA: TGTGCCAGCAGTACAGGGCATAGCAATCAGCCCCAGCATTTT. It translates to CASSTGHSNQPQHF.

This clone has a handful of counts. The gene calls are TRBV9 and TRBJ1-2; D possibly corresponds to TRBD1 (5 bases). Trimming took off 0 bases at V and 4 bases at J, with 7 bases between the two ends. Germline CDR1 and CDR2: SGDLS and YYNGEE. The CDR3 is 13 residues long. CDR3 sequence reads: CASSVGGLYGYTF. The DNA of the CDR3 is TGTGCCAGCAGCGTAGGGGGCCTCTATGGCTACACCTTC.

Only one count was recorded for this clone. The V and J genes are TRBV19 and TRBJ2-1, with 11 bases identical to TRBD2. Germline V gives CDR1 LNHDA, CDR2 SQIVND (reference sequence). Losses at the gene ends were 1 base for V and 12 bases for J; bases not matched to a gene: 5. The CDR3 is 14 amino acids. CDR3 sequence (DNA): TGTGCCAGTAGTATAGCAACTAGCGGGAGCGGGCAGTTCTTC. Protein sequence: CASSIATSGSGQFF.

The chain is built from TRBV30 and TRBJ1-2, with no clear D. Germline V gene sequence: CDR1 GTSNPN, CDR2 SVGIG (reference sequence). CDR3 length: 13 amino acids. V lost 3 bases, J lost 4 bases, and 12 bases lay in between. In DNA form, the CDR3 reads TGTGCCTGGAGGCACCCGACACTCTATGGCTACACCTTC. As protein: CAWRHPTLYGYTF.

The gene calls are TRBV4-1 and TRBJ2-3; the D is unclear. V was pared by 2 bases and J by 4 bases, with 7 bases between. Germline CDR1 MGHRA, CDR2 YSYEKL. The CDR3 contains 13 residues. The CDR3 DNA follows: TGCGCCAGCAGCCAAAGCAGGTCAGATACGCAGTATTTT. Residues: CASSQSRSDTQYF.

This clone has just a few counts. The chain links TRBV7-9 to TRBJ2-1; 7 bases agree with TRBD1. V shed 4 bases and J 3 bases; nucleotides not matched to a gene: 9. Germline V gene data show CDR1 as SEHNR and CDR2 as FQNEAQ (reference sequence). The CDR3 runs 16 residues. The CDR3 region is CASSSRPGQHYNEQFF. In nucleotides, the CDR3 is TGTGCCAGCAGCTCACGTCCGGGACAGCACTACAATGAGCAGTTCTTC.

The chain links TRBV9 to TRBJ2-7; possibly TRBD2 for D (6 bases). Germline-derived CDR1 and CDR2 are SGDLS and YYNGEE. Between the trimmed V and J ends, which lost 0 bases and 6 bases, there was a span of 13 bases. The CDR3 has 14 residues. The CDR3 here is CASSVGSLALEQYF. In DNA form, the CDR3 reads TGTGCCAGCAGCGTAGGTTCCCTAGCGCTCGAGCAGTACTTC.

Only one count was recorded for this clone. The chain employs TRBV30 and TRBJ1-1; unclear D gene. Germline V gives CDR1 GTSNPN, CDR2 SVGIG (reference sequence). V dropped 0 bases and J dropped 3 bases, with 8 bases sitting between them. The CDR3 runs to 13 residues. CDR3 nucleotide sequence: TGTGCCTGGAGTGTTTACTCCGACACTGAAGCTTTCTTT. Protein product: CAWSVYSDTEAFF.

This clone has just a few counts. The V call is TRBV7-9, the J call TRBJ1-1; possible D gene TRBD1, 5 bases. There are 13 residues in the CDR3. Trimming removed 5 bases at V and 1 base at J, with 8 bases between. Germline V CDR1 and CDR2: SEHNR, FQNEAQ (reference sequence). CDR3 residues: CASSRDWNTEAFF. CDR3 sequence (DNA): TGTGCCAGCAGCCGGGACTGGAACACTGAAGCTTTCTTT.

The genes are TRBV9 and TRBJ2-5; the D gene is possibly TRBD2 (6 bases). The V gene lost 3 bases and the J gene lost 4 bases, with 16 bases spanning the gap. Germline V gene lookup returns CDR1 SGDLS and CDR2 YYNGEE. This CDR3 has 15 residues. CDR3 in amino acids: CASSGRRRDGETQYF. The CDR3 region has the DNA TGTGCCAGCAGCGGCAGAAGGAGGGATGGAGAGACCCAGTACTTC.

The rearrangement joins TRBV10-1 to TRBJ1-5, with a weak D call TRBD1 (5 bases). From germline, CDR1 is WNHNN and CDR2 SYGVQD (reference sequence). The CDR3 sequence is 17 residues long. Trimming pared 4 bases from V and 0 bases from J, leaving 16 bases between. The CDR3 region is CASSGGRDNPSNQPQHF. The CDR3 bases are TGCGCCAGCAGTGGAGGCAGGGATAACCCTAGCAATCAGCCCCAGCATTTT.

The rearrangement joins TRBV5-4 to TRBJ2-7; D is ambiguous. This CDR3 spans 14 amino acids. Trimming shortened V by 2 bases and J by 3 bases, and 12 bases separated the two germline ends. Germline CDR1 and CDR2: SGHNT and YYREEE (reference sequence). The CDR3 protein is CASSFPDGLYEQYF. The CDR3 DNA is TGTGCCAGCAGCTTCCCAGATGGTCTCTACGAGCAGTACTTC.

This clone was detected only once. In DNA, the CDR3 is TGTGCCAGCAGCTTATTGGACGTCAAGGGGGATGAAAAACTGTTTTTT. This sequence encodes CASSLLDVKGDEKLFF. This chain joins TRBV5-6 and TRBJ1-4, with a tentative D call TRBD1 (6 bases). The CDR3 runs 16 residues. Germline V lookup: CDR1 SGHDT, CDR2 YYEEEE. V lost 2 bases and J 6 bases, leaving 17 bases between the germline ends.